Here is one T cell receptor beta chain with its context. The antigen it binds to is not known. No much larger clonotype is one base removed from it; base qualities were not supplied. This sample stems from a study of Graves' ophthalmopathy and Graves' hyperthyroidism (dated by TCRdb to about 2018). General notes on the study: Peripheral blood was collected at initial diagnosis, before any treatment. Once sampling was done, hyperthyroidism patients were given methimazole at a starting dose of 30 mg daily, while ophthalmopathy patients were given high-dose intravenous methylprednisolone. In several hyperthyroidism patients, the T-cell repertoires found in thyroid tissue were compared with those found in blood. For training and testing, the approximately 97 patients in the discovery cohort were randomly divided in a 7:3 ratio. TCR beta repertoire signatures were used to distinguish Graves' ophthalmopathy from Graves' hyperthyroidism and to predict progression to ophthalmopathy. In total, approximately 140 blood samples were TCR-sequenced: under 45 ophthalmopathy, some 75 hyperthyroidism and roughly 17 hyperthyroidism-to-ophthalmopathy patients. A discovery set of about a hundred patients (approximately 45 ophthalmopathy, about 55 stable hyperthyroidism) was enrolled to explore V-J signatures distinguishing ophthalmopathy from hyperthyroidism. The independent validation cohort included approximately 19 hyperthyroidism patients plus 17 patients who later progressed from hyperthyroidism to ophthalmopathy.

Study-wide conclusions, independent of this receptor: In validation, the model predicted ophthalmopathy progression with over 60% sensitivity and less than 80% specificity; some 13 predicted patients were CT-confirmed with GO in a median of about 7.1 months. Most of the expanded thyroid clonotypes with a frequency above 0.001 were also detected in blood, and it was suggested that the thyroid immune response may be reflected by blood repertoires. No statistical method was used to set the sample size in advance, and the investigators knew which group each participant was assigned to. In cross-validation, the 13-signature model distinguished ophthalmopathy from stable hyperthyroidism with about 87% sensitivity and approximately 81% specificity, and in the test set the corresponding values were roughly 80% and 76%.

The ophthalmopathy patients had moderately to severely active disease, with a Clinical Activity Score of 3 or higher, a NOSPECS grade of 4 or higher, and a disease duration of less than 3 months. Patients were excluded if they had other autoimmune diseases, uncontrolled infections, pregnancy or lactation. Clinical symptoms, serum thyroxine, TRAb, thyroid ultrasound and orbital computed tomography were used for diagnosis. PBMCs were isolated from about 9.2 ml of fresh peripheral blood by Ficoll-Paque density gradient centrifugation. Total RNA was extracted with Trizol reagent and quality-checked on an Agilent 2100 Bioanalyzer. CDR1 MNHNS and CDR2 SASEGT are derived from the germline V gene. Counted from cysteine to phenylalanine, this CDR3 has 13 amino acids. The DNA shown is the 39-base CDR3, in frame from base 1. Between the V and J ends, shortened by 4 bases and 3 bases respectively, the junction contains 10 bases.

For repertoire sequencing, TCR beta CDR3 regions were amplified from RNA transcripts. A first-round RT-PCR used HTBI primers with the Qiagen OneStep RT-PCR kit, followed by a second-round multiplex PCR, size selection and purification. The libraries underwent paired-end sequencing with 100 bp reads on an Illumina HiSeq2000. The source study handled its data this way. SOAPnuke was used to process the reads, throwing out any read that had adapters, had uncalled bases, had a mean Phred below 15, or lacked an exact constant-primer or identifier match. COPE v1.2.5 was used to merge the high-quality paired reads. Each unique nucleotide sequence was defined as a clonotype, and clonotypes were aligned to IMGT TRB V, D and J references with MiTCR v1.1. Analysis was restricted to V-J combinations with a frequency above 0.0001, which covered 98% to 99.2% of repertoires. A TCR clonal expansion and chaos score per V-J combination was defined as the ratio of F50 clonal expansion to chaos observed in the TCRdist matrix. Welch's t-statistics and random forest were used to narrow the features down to more than 10 V-J combinations, which were then fed into a naive Bayes classifier. The similarity between thyroid and blood repertoires was quantified using the Morisita-Horn index. Through fastp at Q25 and MiXCR, TCRdb rebuilt clones from the public reads, retaining in-frame beta chains. Records with the same CDR3 protein are collapsed into one entry carrying the most frequent genes and DNA. These V and J calls rely on TCRdb rather than the paper's analysis. Counted in this sample were 350,000 to 450,000 distinct CDR3 sequences; around 19% of them appeared once. Clones ranked in the top ten supply 1.5% to 2% of the sample.

The receptor was derived from a woman aged 18-29 years with Graves' ophthalmopathy. Donor details come from another sample of the same person, matched by shared clones. The chain is assembled from TRBV6-1 and TRBJ2-7, with no reliable assignment of the D segment. The sample comprised peripheral blood. CDR3 protein: CASSGWNVYEQYF. The DNA sequence is given as TGTGCCAGCAGTGGGTGGAACGTCTACGAGCAGTACTTC.